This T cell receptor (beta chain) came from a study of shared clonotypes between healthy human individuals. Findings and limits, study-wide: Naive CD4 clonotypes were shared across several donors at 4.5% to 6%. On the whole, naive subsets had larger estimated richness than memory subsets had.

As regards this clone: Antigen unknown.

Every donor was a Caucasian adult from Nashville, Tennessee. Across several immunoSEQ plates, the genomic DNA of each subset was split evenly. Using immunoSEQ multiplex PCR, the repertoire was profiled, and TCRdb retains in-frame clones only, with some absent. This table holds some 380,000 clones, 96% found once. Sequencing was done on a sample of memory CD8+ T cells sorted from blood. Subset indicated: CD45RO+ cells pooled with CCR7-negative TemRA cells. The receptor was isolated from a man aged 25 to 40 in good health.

CDR3 DNA sequence: TGTGCCAGCAGCCCTAGCGGAAGCACAGATACGCAGTATTTT. This translates into CASSPSGSTDTQYF. The chain combines TRBV5-4 with TRBJ2-3; 7 bases map to TRBD2. This CDR3 region has 14 residues. V was clipped by 4 bases and J by 0 bases; unmatched bases: 2. Germline loops: CDR1 SGHNT, CDR2 YYREEE (reference sequence). Full variable domain (missing parts from reference TRBV5-4 and TRBJ2-3): ETGVTQSPTHLIKTRGQQVTLRCSSQSGHNTVSWYQQALGQGPQFIFQYYREEENGRGNFPPRFSGLQFPNYSSELNVNALELDDSALYLCASSPSGSTDTQYFGPGTRLTVL.